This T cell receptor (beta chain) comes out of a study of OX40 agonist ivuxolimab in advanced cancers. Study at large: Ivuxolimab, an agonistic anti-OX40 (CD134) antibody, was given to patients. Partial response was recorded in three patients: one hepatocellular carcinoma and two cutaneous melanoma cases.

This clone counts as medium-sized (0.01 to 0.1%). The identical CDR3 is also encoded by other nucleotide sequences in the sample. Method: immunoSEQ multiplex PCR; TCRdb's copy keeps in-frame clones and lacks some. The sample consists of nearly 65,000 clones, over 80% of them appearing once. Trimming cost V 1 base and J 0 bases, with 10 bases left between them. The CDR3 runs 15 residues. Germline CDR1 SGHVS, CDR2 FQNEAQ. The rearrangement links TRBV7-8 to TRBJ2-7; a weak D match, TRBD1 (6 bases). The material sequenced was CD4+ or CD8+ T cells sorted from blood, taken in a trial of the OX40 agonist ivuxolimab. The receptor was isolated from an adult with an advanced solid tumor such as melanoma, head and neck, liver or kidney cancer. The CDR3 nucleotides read TGTGCCAGCAGCTTAGTGCAGGGGCCCTCCTACGAGCAGTACTTC. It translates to CASSLVQGPSYEQYF.